Detailed here is one T cell receptor beta chain. Its cognate antigen is unknown. This entry is derived from a study of shared clonotypes between healthy human individuals. Study-wide results and caveats: The study sampled only blood, and tissue repertoires likely differ. Genetic and exposure-history diversity was limited by the few donors.

Trimming stripped 0 bases from V and 5 bases from J, with 10 bases between. The CDR3 consists of 14 residues. Germline CDR1 is SGHDN and CDR2 is FVKESK. The protocol was immunoSEQ multiplex PCR, while the TCRdb copy is restricted to in-frame clones and leaves out a portion. This table has around 2.1 million clones, around 95% appearing once. The clonotype comes from a man between 18 and 35 years old in good health. This chain links TRBV14 with TRBJ2-5, with D unresolved. The specimen was naive CD4+ T cells sorted from blood. Sample subset: CD45RA+ positively selected. In nucleotides, the CDR3 is TGTGCCAGCAGCCAAGACGCGCGCAGGGAGACCCAGTACTTC. Translated, it gives CASSQDARRETQYF.